The source of this TCR beta chain is a study of blood T cells in healthy people across ages. The CDR3 extends over 15 amino acids. Germline assignment: CDR1 KGHSH and CDR2 LQKENI. The V gene end was trimmed by 1 base and the J gene end by 3 bases; junction bases not matched to a gene: 3. Overall study results and limits: Because sorting was not performed, PBMCs prevented conclusive naive versus antigen-experienced comparison. Relative to aged donors, long-lived donors carried more naive CD4+ cells and displayed higher diversity.

This clonotype was recorded a few times. Its antigen is still unknown. A second PCR of roughly 7 to 11 cycles used a sample-barcoded 5' primer and a J-beta primer mix. TCRdb re-derived calls from the 5' RACE reads in MiXCR, one entry per CDR3 protein. The sample carries hundreds of thousands of distinct CDR3 sequences, roughly 24% recorded once. The same sample was also used in a study of T cells of mothers and their children. That source notes: Every mother supplied over 10 million TCR beta CDR3 reads and every child around 3 million. Unrelated pairs and related pairs have their TCR recombination output shaped similarly by thymic selection.

This TCR came from a boy aged 5-17 years in good health. The V and J genes are TRBV18 and TRBJ2-5, with TRBD1 matching over 9 bases. Specimen: blood. CDR3 DNA: TGTGCCAGCTCACCACAAACAGGGGGCGAAGAGACCCAGTACTTC. This gives the protein CASSPQTGGEETQYF.